These T cell receptor beta chains were read from a single sample in a study of cytomegalovirus exposure and HLA in healthy donors. Only in-frame clones appear in the TCRdb table, and some are missing; sequencing was by immunoSEQ multiplex PCR. In total, the table holds about 110,000 clones. The sequenced sample was PBMCs. These receptors were taken from a man aged 30 to 39 in good health and CMV-seronegative. Both conserved end residues are part of each CDR3. D genes are given only for firm matches.

TRBV4-3	.	TRBJ1-1	TGCGCCAGCAGCCCGAGCCGACATTACAAGGACACTGAAGCTTTCTTT	CASSPSRHYKDTEAFF
TRBV5-1	.	TRBJ1-6	TGCGCCAGCAGCTCGCAGGACAGCTATAATTCACCCCTCCACTTT	CASSSQDSYNSPLHF
TRBV19	TRBD1	TRBJ1-1	TGTGCCAGTAGCCAGACAGGGGTCTTAGGCGGGAACACTGAAGCTTTCTTT	CASSQTGVLGGNTEAFF
TRBV5-4	TRBD1	TRBJ1-6	TGTGCCGGCCTGGAGGGGGCGAATTCACCCCTCCACTTT	CAGLEGANSPLHF
TRBV6-5	TRBD1	TRBJ1-4	TGTGCCAGCAGTTACTCGATGGGACAGGGGGCTGGAAAACTGTTTTTT	CASSYSMGQGAGKLFF
TRBV28	TRBD1	TRBJ2-7	TGTGCCAGCAGTTCCGGGACAGGGGGCTACGAGCAGTACTTC	CASSSGTGGYEQYF
TRBV6-5	.	TRBJ1-2	TGTGCCAGCAAGGGGTTTACCTATGGCTACACCTTC	CASKGFTYGYTF
TRBV6-5	.	TRBJ1-3	TGTGCCAGCAGTCCCTCCGGGACATTTGGAAACACCATATATTTT	CASSPSGTFGNTIYF
TRBV5-5	.	TRBJ1-4	TGTGCCAGCAGCTTGGACCTAGGCGGTGAAAAACTGTTTTTT	CASSLDLGGEKLFF
TRBV19	TRBD1	TRBJ2-2	TGTGCCAGTAGTAGGGACAGGGGTTGGTACACCGGGGAGCTGTTTTTT	CASSRDRGWYTGELFF
TRBV14	TRBD1	TRBJ1-3	TGTGCCAGCAGCCCGCCCCTGACAGGGAAGAGTGGAAACACCATATATTTT	CASSPPLTGKSGNTIYF
TRBV7-2	.	TRBJ1-6	TGTGCCAGCAGCCTAGTCGGGGGGAGTTCCAATTCACCCCTCCACTTT	CASSLVGGSSNSPLHF
TRBV5-6	TRBD2	TRBJ2-3	TGTGCCAGCAGCTTCGGCGGGGGGGCTACAGATACGCAGTATTTT	CASSFGGGATDTQYF
TRBV5-1	.	TRBJ1-2	TGCGCCAGCAGCTTGGGGGGCGACTATGGCTACACCTTC	CASSLGGDYGYTF
TRBV7-3	TRBD1	TRBJ1-2	TGTGCCAGCAGCTCGACAGGGGGCCTGCTAAACTATGGCTACACCTTC	CASSSTGGLLNYGYTF
TRBV7-6	TRBD1	TRBJ2-2	TGTGCCAGCAGCCGATGGGACAGGGGGAACACCGGGGAGCTGTTTTTT	CASSRWDRGNTGELFF
TRBV19	TRBD1	TRBJ2-2	TGTGCCAGTAGTAGGCAGGGGGTCGCCGGGGAGCTGTTTTTT	CASSRQGVAGELFF
TRBV18	.	TRBJ2-6	TGTGCCAGCTCTGGCGAGGCTGGGGCCAACGTCCTGACTTTC	CASSGEAGANVLTF
TRBV10-3	TRBD1	TRBJ2-2	TGTGCCATCAGTGACGGGACAGGGGCGCACGGGGAGCTGTTTTTT	CAISDGTGAHGELFF
TRBV5-1	.	TRBJ2-7	TGCGCCAGCAGCTTGCAACCAGGGGATTCCTACGAGCAGTACTTC	CASSLQPGDSYEQYF
TRBV10-3	TRBD2	TRBJ2-1	TGTGCCATCTTCCCTAGCGGGGGTGTATCCTACAATGAGCAGTTCTTC	CAIFPSGGVSYNEQFF
TRBV7-2	.	TRBJ2-7	TGTGCCAGCACCCAAATCGGGGGTTTCGAGCAGTACTTC	CASTQIGGFEQYF
TRBV29-1	.	TRBJ1-2	TGCAGCGTTGAACTCAGGGGTCATAATGGCTACACCTTC	CSVELRGHNGYTF
TRBV30	.	TRBJ1-3	TGTGCCTGGGGCTTAACCCTAGGTCAAGGAAACACCATATATTTT	CAWGLTLGQGNTIYF
TRBV7-2	.	TRBJ1-1	TGTGCCAGCAGCCGGGAGGGGGAAGGGACTGAAGCTTTCTTT	CASSREGEGTEAFF
TRBV30	.	TRBJ2-5	TGTGCCTGGAGTATGGCAGGCTTTGGGGAGACCCAGTACTTC	CAWSMAGFGETQYF
TRBV5-1	TRBD1	TRBJ2-7	TGCGCCAGCAGCTTGGGACAGGGCCAGCACGAGCAGTACTTC	CASSLGQGQHEQYF
TRBV7-2	TRBD2	TRBJ2-3	TGTGCCAGCAGCGTAGCGGGGGGGCCGGACGATACGCAGTATTTT	CASSVAGGPDDTQYF
TRBV15	TRBD2	TRBJ2-3	TGTGCCACCAGCAGAGATCTCTTGCAGCGGGATGTCACAGATACGCAGTATTTT	CATSRDLLQRDVTDTQYF
TRBV6-1	.	TRBJ2-7	TGTGCCAGCAGTAGGACAGCGTCCTACGAGCAGTACTTC	CASSRTASYEQYF
TRBV5-6	TRBD2	TRBJ2-7	TGTGCCAGCAGCTTGCGCGGTGGGACTAGGCACTACGAGCAGTACTTC	CASSLRGGTRHYEQYF
TRBV18	TRBD2	TRBJ2-2	TGTGCCAGCTCACGCCGCAGCGGGGCGAACACCGGGGAGCTGTTTTTT	CASSRRSGANTGELFF
TRBV5-6	.	TRBJ2-7	TGTGCCAGCAATCAGGGTTACTCCTACGAGCAGTACTTC	CASNQGYSYEQYF
TRBV2	.	TRBJ2-1	TGTGCCAGCAGTGAACGAGGGCTCCCTCTTTACAATGAGCAGTTCTTC	CASSERGLPLYNEQFF
TRBV18	.	TRBJ1-1	TGTGCCAGCTCACCGCGGGAGTTCGGGACTGAAGCTTTCTTT	CASSPREFGTEAFF
TRBV6-1	.	TRBJ1-5	TGTGCCAGCAGTGAGGGACTCAGCAATCAGCCCCAGCATTTT	CASSEGLSNQPQHF
TRBV30	TRBD1	TRBJ1-1	TGTGCCCGAGGGACAGGGGGCACTGAAGCTTTCTTT	CARGTGGTEAFF